This T cell receptor beta chain was sequenced for a study of cytomegalovirus exposure and HLA in healthy donors. Study context: Assignment to the Caucasian-associated ancestry cluster applied to 75% to 85% of the roughly 410 genotyped donors. The study's findings and limits: Among TCR sequences, most were rare, though some public TCRs appeared in many donors. A highly shared variant cluster was judged a likely technical artifact.

The PCR employed 60 Vbeta primers together with 13 Jbeta primers. TCRdb's table, derived via immunoSEQ multiplex PCR, lists solely in-frame clones and lacks some. The table lists about 130,000 clones, 80% to 90% of them singletons. The V gene lost 6 bases and the J gene lost 0 bases, with 15 bases spanning the gap. This CDR3 contains 16 residues. The V gene's germline CDR1 is SNHLY and CDR2 FYNNEI. There are a few counts of this clone. The antigen remains unidentified. The receptor comes from a woman aged 25 to 39 in good health and CMV-seronegative. The chain links TRBV2 to TRBJ1-5; the D gene is possibly TRBD1 (6 bases). The sample was PBMCs. CDR3 bases: TGTGCCAGCAGCGATCTAGGACAGTATAGCAATCAGCCCCAGCATTTT. Translated: CASSDLGQYSNQPQHF.